This passage covers 27 T cell receptor beta chains from one sample sequenced in a study of beta chain features in type 1 diabetes (dated by TCRdb to between 2017 and 2018). Library preparation employed the immunoSEQ multiplex PCR assay. The entire amount of isolated RNA was reverse transcribed using the High Capacity cDNA Reverse Transcription Kit, so the sequenced TCRB transcripts were expressed ones. Entries here come from immuneACCESS through TCRdb and include only in-frame sequences with V and J called. Some clones fail to appear in such tables; in the studies checked, an unresolved V gene covers under half of the shortfall, and the cause of the remainder is unknown. In all, the sample holds some 400,000 clones, and approximately 15% of those were seen once. Approximately 0.02% of the sample rests with the top ten. Sequencing used naive CD4+ T cells from blood. In the paper's terms, the cell subset or site label means: true naive CD4+ T cells. These receptor sequences come from a woman aged 18-29 years in good health.

This chain links TRBV30 with TRBJ2-7; D gene uncertain. V gave up 8 bases and J gave up 1 base, with 15 bases separating them. Germline lookup yields CDR1 GTSNPN and CDR2 SVGIG (reference sequence). This CDR3 region has 13 residues. The CDR3 DNA is TGTGCCCTGGATAAGTCCAGGTCCTACGAGCAGTACTTC. This encodes CALDKSRSYEQYF.

This clone has more than one count but fewer than ten. This sample also contains other DNA sequences that code for the same CDR3. The V and J genes are TRBV5-4 and TRBJ1-1; possibly TRBD1 for D (5 bases). The V end lost 1 base, the J end lost 4 bases, and 8 bases lay between the germline ends. The CDR3 is 13 amino acids. Germline CDR1 and CDR2: SGHNT and YYREEE (reference sequence). The CDR3 DNA sequence: TGTGCCAGCAGCTTGACAGGCATCACTGAAGCTTTCTTT. Residues: CASSLTGITEAFF.

The sample holds a few counts of this clone. V is TRBV7-9 and J is TRBJ1-2; D call uncertain. The germline V and J ends were trimmed by 5 bases and 8 bases, with 9 bases remaining between them. CDR1 and CDR2 from the germline V gene are SEHNR and FQNEAQ (reference sequence). The CDR3 extends over 11 amino acids. CDR3 amino acids: CASSREWGYTF. CDR3 in DNA: TGTGCCAGCAGCCGGGAGTGGGGCTACACCTTC.

This clone was counted between two and nine times. The chain links TRBV19 to TRBJ2-7, with a tentative D call TRBD1 (6 bases). The germline gives CDR1 LNHDA, CDR2 SQIVND (reference sequence). CDR3 length: 14 amino acids. V gave up 5 bases and J gave up 2 bases, with 13 bases separating them. CDR3 in DNA: TGTGCCAGTAGTCCAAGGGGGACAACCTACGAGCAGTACTTC. Translated: CASSPRGTTYEQYF.

This clone was observed a handful of times. The J gene is TRBJ1-1, the V gene TRBV28; D is ambiguous. Between the trimmed V and J ends, which lost 7 bases and 3 bases, there was a span of 12 bases. The CDR3 length is 13 residues. Germline V gives CDR1 MDHEN, CDR2 SYDVKM. The CDR3 nucleotides read TGTGCCAGCACCCTCGGTATGGACACTGAAGCTTTCTTT. This translates into CASTLGMDTEAFF.

This chain uses TRBV2 with TRBJ1-4; D remains ambiguous. CDR3 size: 10 residues. V lost 10 bases and J lost 3, with 3 bases in between. Germline assignment: CDR1 SNHLY and CDR2 FYNNEI. The chain's CDR3 is CAISNEKLFF. CDR3 bases: TGTGCCATCTCTAATGAAAAACTGTTTTTT.

This clone was recorded a few times. The rearrangement joins TRBV30 to TRBJ1-1, with D possibly matching TRBD1 (6 bases). V lost 4 bases, J lost 3 bases, and 12 bases lay in between. This CDR3 spans 13 amino acids. Germline V lookup: CDR1 GTSNPN, CDR2 SVGIG (reference sequence). The CDR3 reads CAWTGQSDTEAFF. DNA of the CDR3: TGTGCCTGGACCGGACAGTCAGACACTGAAGCTTTCTTT. Combining the CDR3 with reference TRBV30 and TRBJ1-1 gives the whole variable domain SQTIHQWPATLVQPVGSPLSLECTVEGTSNPNLYWYRQAAGRGLQLLFYSVGIGQISSEVPQNLSASRPQDRQFILSSKKLLLSDSGFYLCAWTGQSDTEAFFGQGTRLTVV.

This clone showed up just a few times. The chain couples TRBV7-3 to TRBJ2-5; the match to TRBD1 covers 9 bases. Losses at the gene ends were 5 bases for V and 2 bases for J; bases not matched to a gene: 9. The germline V gene has CDR1 SGHTA and CDR2 FQGTGA. The CDR3 has 16 residues. This chain's CDR3 is CASSAGQGIPQETQYF. The CDR3 nucleotides are TGTGCCAGCAGCGCCGGACAGGGGATTCCTCAAGAGACCCAGTACTTC.

The chain carries TRBV5-6 and TRBJ2-1; 12 bases are a match to TRBD2. Germline-derived CDR1 and CDR2 are SGHDT and YYEEEE. This CDR3 spans 15 amino acids. J lost 8 bases, V lost 2 bases, and 5 bases had no gene match. CDR3 residues: CASSFRLAGVDEQFF. CDR3 in DNA: TGTGCCAGCAGCTTCCGACTAGCGGGAGTCGATGAGCAGTTCTTC.

This sequence joins TRBV30 and TRBJ2-2; 11 positions agree with TRBD2. In germline, CDR1 is GTSNPN, CDR2 SVGIG (reference sequence). V lost 2 bases and J lost 8; bases outside the gene matches: 4. The CDR3 has 14 residues. The DNA for the CDR3 is TGTGCCTGGAGTTTAGCGGGAGGGCCAGGGGAGCTGTTTTTT. Its translation is CAWSLAGGPGELFF.

The V gene is TRBV7-2, the J gene TRBJ2-1; 8 bases fit TRBD2. J lost 7 bases, V lost 1 base, and 6 bases had no gene match. The length of the CDR3 is 15 residues. CDR1 SGHTA and CDR2 FQGNSA come from the germline V gene. CDR3 nucleotide sequence: TGTGCCAGCAGCTTAGTTGCGGGAGGATGGAATGAGCAGTTCTTC. This sequence encodes CASSLVAGGWNEQFF.

V and J are TRBV5-1 and TRBJ2-3; D might be TRBD1 (5 bases). CDR1 is SGHRS, CDR2 YFSETQ, per germline. This CDR3 spans 13 amino acids. The V and J ends lost 4 bases and 6 bases respectively, with 12 bases between them. The CDR3 loop is CASSGATVDTQYF. The DNA of the CDR3 is TGCGCCAGCAGCGGGGCTACGGTTGATACGCAGTATTTT.

This chain links TRBV19 with TRBJ2-7; D possibly corresponds to TRBD1 (6 bases). Between the trimmed V and J ends, which lost 5 bases and 1 base, there was a span of 9 bases. The CDR3 is 13 residues long. CDR1 is LNHDA and CDR2 is SQIVND in the germline V gene (reference sequence). CDR3 region: CASSRTDSYEQYF. CDR3 in DNA: TGTGCCAGTAGTCGGACAGATTCCTACGAGCAGTACTTC. The full variable domain, with the rest looked up from reference TRBV19 and TRBJ2-7, is DGGITQSPKYLFRKEGQNVTLSCEQNLNHDAMYWYRQDPGQGLRLIYYSQIVNDFQKGDIAEGYSVSREKKESFPLTVTSAQKNPTAFYLCASSRTDSYEQYFGPGTRLTVT.

This clone was detected a few times. Additional DNA sequences in this sample encode the identical CDR3. CDR3 nucleotides: TGTGCCAGCAGCTCTGGACTAGCGGGACAAGAGACCCAGTACTTC. This sequence encodes CASSSGLAGQETQYF. The V call is TRBV7-2, the J call TRBJ2-5; the match to TRBD2 covers 12 bases. V gave up 4 bases and J gave up 2 bases; unmatched junction bases: 2. This CDR3 region has 15 residues. The germline V gene has CDR1 SGHTA and CDR2 FQGNSA.

This clone was picked up a small number of times. The chain uses TRBV18 and TRBJ1-4; 9 bases align to TRBD1. Germline V gene data show CDR1 as KGHSH and CDR2 as LQKENI. Unmatched junction bases numbered 5, after V lost 3 bases and J lost 3 bases. CDR3 length: 16 residues. The CDR3 DNA reads as TGTGCCAGCTCACCTTTACAGGGGGCGGCTAATGAAAAACTGTTTTTT. Translated, it gives CASSPLQGAANEKLFF.

The gene calls are TRBV15 and TRBJ2-3; D might be TRBD1 (5 bases). V was pared by 0 bases and J by 1 base, with 11 bases between. The CDR3 has 16 residues. Germline V gene data show CDR1 as LNHNV and CDR2 as YYDKDF (reference sequence). The CDR3 reads CATSRDPTGRTDTQYF. CDR3 sequence (DNA): TGTGCCACCAGCAGAGATCCCACAGGCCGCACAGATACGCAGTATTTT.

The CDR3 DNA reads TGTGCCAGCAGCTTGGCGGACAGGGCTAATGAGCAGTTCTTC. Residues: CASSLADRANEQFF. The chain carries TRBV5-6 and TRBJ2-1; TRBD1 matches at 8 bases. This CDR3 comprises 14 residues. The germline gives CDR1 SGHDT, CDR2 YYEEEE. Germline trimming cut 0 bases from V and 7 bases from J; bases unmatched to any gene: 3.

This clone was observed a single time. The chain is built from TRBV18 and TRBJ2-7; 9 positions agree with TRBD1. The junction had 15 bases not matched to a gene; V was cut back by 3 bases and J by 6 bases. This CDR3 has 17 amino acids. From germline, CDR1 is KGHSH and CDR2 LQKENI. For the CDR3, the DNA is TGTGCCAGCTCACCCATCTACTCGGGACAGGGTTTCGGCGAGCAGTACTTC. This codes for CASSPIYSGQGFGEQYF. The variable domain in full, completed from reference TRBV18 and TRBJ2-7, reads NAGVMQNPRHLVRRRGQEARLRCSPMKGHSHVYWYRQLPEEGLKFMVYLQKENIIDESGMPKERFSAEFPKEGPSILRIQQVVRGDSAAYFCASSPIYSGQGFGEQYFGPGTRLTVT.

V is TRBV18 and J is TRBJ2-7; the match to TRBD2 covers 10 bases. Germline V gives CDR1 KGHSH, CDR2 LQKENI. The CDR3 is 19 residues long. J gave up 0 bases and V 0 bases, and 11 bases lay outside the gene matches. CDR3 residues: CASSPPRRASGGYSYEQYF. The CDR3 coding sequence is TGTGCCAGCTCACCACCCCGCCGGGCTAGCGGGGGATACTCCTACGAGCAGTACTTC.

A few counts support this clone. The CDR3 sequence is CASTTGYEQYF. The CDR3 region has the DNA TGTGCCAGCACCACCGGGTACGAGCAGTACTTC. V is TRBV6-5 and J is TRBJ2-7; D is unclear. The CDR3 has 11 amino acids. The V end lost 7 bases, the J end lost 4 bases, and 8 bases lay between the germline ends. Germline CDR1 and CDR2: MNHEY and SVGAGI.

This clone was counted once. J is TRBJ1-3 and V is TRBV9; the D is unclear. Deletions cut 0 bases from V and 0 bases from J, with 16 bases between. The V gene's germline CDR1 is SGDLS and CDR2 YYNGEE. CDR3 length: 18 amino acids. CDR3 nucleotides: TGTGCCAGCAGCGTAGCAGTAGAGGCCTTTACCTCTGGAAACACCATATATTTT. Protein: CASSVAVEAFTSGNTIYF.

This clone turned up a few times. V usage is TRBV30 and J usage is TRBJ2-7; 9 bases line up with TRBD2. CDR1 is GTSNPN and CDR2 is SVGIG in the germline V gene (reference sequence). The CDR3 extends over 15 amino acids. J gave up 3 bases and V 2 bases, and 8 bases lay outside the gene matches. The CDR3 spells CAWSSLAGTYYEQYF. The DNA of the CDR3 is TGTGCCTGGAGTTCCCTAGCGGGGACCTACTACGAGCAGTACTTC.

This clone appeared a few times. Compared with germline, one end of the junction differs, possibly owing to a read error. The chain couples TRBV30 to TRBJ2-7; D may be TRBD2 (6 bases). Germline assignment: CDR1 GTSNPN and CDR2 SVGIG (reference sequence). The CDR3 spans 12 residues. CDR3 sequence (DNA): TGTGCCTGGAGTATTGTAGCGGAGAAGAGAGTTTTC. Protein sequence: CAWSIVAEKRVF.

In its sample, this clone was seen a few times. This chain links TRBV5-6 with TRBJ2-5; tentatively, D is TRBD1 (5 bases). Germline CDR1 is SGHDT and CDR2 is YYEEEE. The length of the CDR3 is 14 residues. Trimming shortened V by 2 bases and J by 0 bases, and 8 bases separated the two germline ends. The CDR3 loop reads CASSFTGYQETQYF. CDR3 coding DNA: TGTGCCAGCAGCTTCACAGGCTACCAAGAGACCCAGTACTTC.

V gene TRBV27 combines with J gene TRBJ2-4; no clear D gene. Deletions cut 5 bases from V and 2 bases from J, with 10 bases between. From germline, CDR1 is MNHEY and CDR2 SMNVEV (reference sequence). This CDR3 is 14 amino acids long. CDR3 amino acids: CASSAEYPKNIQYF. Here the CDR3 DNA reads TGTGCCAGCAGTGCGGAGTACCCCAAAAACATTCAGTACTTC.

This clone was seen a few times. This rearrangement joins TRBV28 to TRBJ2-1, with D possibly being TRBD1 (5 bases). Germline V gene data show CDR1 as MDHEN and CDR2 as SYDVKM. CDR3 length: 12 amino acids. The V gene lost 8 bases and the J gene lost 5 bases, with 10 bases spanning the gap. CDR3 sequence (DNA): TGTGCCAGCTCCGGCAGGGACAATGAGCAGTTCTTC. Its translation is CASSGRDNEQFF.

V and J are TRBV15 and TRBJ1-5; no reliable D call. The V end lost 1 base, the J end lost 5 bases, and 9 bases lay between the germline ends. Germline V gene lookup returns CDR1 LNHNV and CDR2 YYDKDF (reference sequence). The CDR3 spans 14 residues. CDR3 nucleotide sequence: TGTGCCACCAGCAGAGTTCAGATTGATCAGCCCCAGCATTTT. It is translated as CATSRVQIDQPQHF. Variable domain in full (rest from reference TRBV15 and TRBJ1-5): DAMVIQNPRYQVTQFGKPVTLSCSQTLNHNVMYWYQQKSSQAPKLLFHYYDKDFNNEADTPDNFQSRRPNTSFCFLDIRSPGLGDTAMYLCATSRVQIDQPQHFGDGTRLSIL.